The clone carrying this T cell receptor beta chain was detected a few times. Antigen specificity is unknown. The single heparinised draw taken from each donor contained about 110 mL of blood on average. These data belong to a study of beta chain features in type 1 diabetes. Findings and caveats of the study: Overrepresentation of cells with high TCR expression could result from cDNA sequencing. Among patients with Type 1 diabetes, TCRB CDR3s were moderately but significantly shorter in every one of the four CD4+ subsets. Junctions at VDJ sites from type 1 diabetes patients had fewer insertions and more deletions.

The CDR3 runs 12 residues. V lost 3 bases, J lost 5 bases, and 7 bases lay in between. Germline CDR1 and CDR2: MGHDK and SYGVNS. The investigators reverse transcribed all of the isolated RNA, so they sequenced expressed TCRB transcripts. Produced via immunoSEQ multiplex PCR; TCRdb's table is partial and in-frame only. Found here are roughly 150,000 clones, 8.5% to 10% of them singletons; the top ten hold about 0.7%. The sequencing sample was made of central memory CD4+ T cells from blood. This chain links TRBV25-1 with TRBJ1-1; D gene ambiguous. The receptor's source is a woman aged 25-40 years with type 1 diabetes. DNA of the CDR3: TGTGCCAGCAGTGAGAGGGAGACTGAAGCTTTCTTT. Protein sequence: CASSERETEAFF.